This T cell receptor beta chain was identified during a study of blood T cell repertoires in COVID-19. Participants had their cohort set by participant-reported clinical history. Method: immunoSEQ multiplex PCR; TCRdb's copy keeps in-frame clones and lacks some. The data show about 250,000 clones, 85% to 90% seen once. The germline gives CDR1 LGHNA, CDR2 YSLEER. This CDR3 is built from 15 residues. The junction had 3 bases not matched to a gene; V was cut back by 1 base and J by 4 bases. The receptor's source is a man between 40 and 49 years old who had recovered from COVID-19. The sample comprised PBMCs or T cells enriched from blood (not recorded which). The V and J genes are TRBV4-3 and TRBJ2-2; TRBD2 matches at 7 bases. CDR3 DNA sequence: TGCGCCAGCAGCCAAGTTTGGGGGGGCACCGGGGAGCTGTTTTTT. This sequence encodes CASSQVWGGTGELFF.